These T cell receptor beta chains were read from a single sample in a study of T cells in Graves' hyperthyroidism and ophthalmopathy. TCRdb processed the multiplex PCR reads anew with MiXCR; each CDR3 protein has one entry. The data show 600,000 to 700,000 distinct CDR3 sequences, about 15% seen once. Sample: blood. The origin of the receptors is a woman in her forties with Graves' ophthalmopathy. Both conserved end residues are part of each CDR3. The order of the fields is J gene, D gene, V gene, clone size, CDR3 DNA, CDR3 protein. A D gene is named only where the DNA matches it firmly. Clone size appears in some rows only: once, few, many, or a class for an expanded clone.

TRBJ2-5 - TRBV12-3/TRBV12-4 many TGTGCCAGCAGTTTAAGCCCGGATAAAGAGACCCAGTACTTC CASSLSPDKETQYF
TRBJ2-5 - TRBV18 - TGTGCCAGCTCACTACTACTAGCGAAGGGGGCAGAGACCCAGTACTTC CASSLLLAKGAETQYF
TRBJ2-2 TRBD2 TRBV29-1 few TGCAGCGTCCAAGCGGGAGTTGAAACCGGGGAGCTGTTTTTT CSVQAGVETGELFF
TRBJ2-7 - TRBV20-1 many TGCAGTGCTACCTATCTTCGAGGCTACGAGCAGTACTTC CSATYLRGYEQYF
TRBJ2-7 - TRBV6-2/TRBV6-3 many TGTGCCAGCAGTTACTCGGGAGCTCACAGGGGAGGGACCTACGAGCAGTACTTC CASSYSGAHRGGTYEQYF
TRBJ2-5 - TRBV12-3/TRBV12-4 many TGTGCCAGCAGACCCTCGAGGCAAGAGACCCAGTACTTC CASRPSRQETQYF
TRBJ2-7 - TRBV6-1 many TGTGCCAGCAGGACGACAGTCACCTACGAGCAGTACTTC CASRTTVTYEQYF
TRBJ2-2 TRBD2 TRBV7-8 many TGTGCCAGCATCCCTTTGGGAGGGAGTCGCCAAAACACCGGGGAGCTGTTTTTT CASIPLGGSRQNTGELFF
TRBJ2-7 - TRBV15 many TGTGCCACCAGCAGCCTAGACTCCTACGAGCAGTACTTC CATSSLDSYEQYF
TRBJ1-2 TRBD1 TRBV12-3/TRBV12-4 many TGTGCCAGCAGCACCACAGGGGGGTATAACTATGGCTACACCTTC CASSTTGGYNYGYTF
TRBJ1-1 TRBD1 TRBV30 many TGTGCCTGGAGGTTGGCAGGGGGCACTGAAGCTTTCTTT CAWRLAGGTEAFF
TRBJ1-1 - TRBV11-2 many TGTGCCAGCAGCCCCCCGGAGGTCGCTTTCTTT CASSPPEVAFF
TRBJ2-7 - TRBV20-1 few TGCAGTGCTAGAGACCCGCGGGCGAACTCCTACGAGCAGTACTTC CSARDPRANSYEQYF
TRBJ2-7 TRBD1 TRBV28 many TGTGCCAGCAGTTTGGGGACAGGCCGATTGGACGAGCAGTACTTC CASSLGTGRLDEQYF
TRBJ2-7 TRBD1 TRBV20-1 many TGCAGTGCCAGGGGACAGGGGGTCTACGAGCAGTACTTC CSARGQGVYEQYF
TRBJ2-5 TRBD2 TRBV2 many TGTGCCAGGGAAGGACTAGCGGGAGAGGAGACCCAGTACTTC CAREGLAGEETQYF
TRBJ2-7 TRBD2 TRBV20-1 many TGCAGTGCCGGGCCTACTAGCGGCAACTCCTACGAGCAGTACTTC CSAGPTSGNSYEQYF
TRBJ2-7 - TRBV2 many TGTGCCAGCAGTGTTGAGTACTACGAGCAGTACTTC CASSVEYYEQYF
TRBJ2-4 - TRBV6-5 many TGTGCCAGCAGTTACTTGGCGGTCCTAGCCAAAAACATTCAGTACTTC CASSYLAVLAKNIQYF
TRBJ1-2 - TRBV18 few TGTGCCAGCTCACCACGGTCTGGGGACGGCTACACCTTC CASSPRSGDGYTF
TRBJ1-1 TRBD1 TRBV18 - TGTGCCAGCTCACCGGGACAGATTATGAACACTGAAGCTTTCTTT CASSPGQIMNTEAFF
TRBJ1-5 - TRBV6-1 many TGTGCCAGCAGTGGGGGGGGGGGGTTTGGCAATCAGCCCCAGCATTTT CASSGGGGFGNQPQHF
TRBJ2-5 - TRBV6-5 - TGTGCCAGCAGTCACGGTCCGGGTACCGACGTGGACCAGTACTTC CASSHGPGTDVDQYF
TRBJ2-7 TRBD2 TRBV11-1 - TGTGCCAGCAGTTCTTTTGGGTCTAGCGGGGCCTACGAGCAGTACTTC CASSSFGSSGAYEQYF
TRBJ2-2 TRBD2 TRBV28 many TGTGCCAGCAGCGGACTAGCGGGATCCGGGGAGCTGTTTTTT CASSGLAGSGELFF
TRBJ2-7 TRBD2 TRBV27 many TGTGCCAGCAGCTTGACTAGCGGGAGATTCTACGAGCAGTACTTC CASSLTSGRFYEQYF
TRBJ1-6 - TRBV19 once TGTGCCAGTAGCCCGGGGACTGAGCATAATTCACCCCTCCACTTT CASSPGTEHNSPLHF
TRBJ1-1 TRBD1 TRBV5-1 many TGCGCCAGCAGCTTGACAGGGGAGGTTAGGGAAGCTTTCTTT CASSLTGEVREAFF
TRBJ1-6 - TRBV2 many TGTGCCAGCAGAGCCTTGCGGGGTAATTCACCCCTCCACTTT CASRALRGNSPLHF
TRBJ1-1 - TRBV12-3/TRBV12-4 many TGTGCCAGCAGTTTATTCGGGTGGAACACTGAAGCTTTCTTT CASSLFGWNTEAFF
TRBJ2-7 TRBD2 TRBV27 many TGTGCCAGCAGTCGGGAGGGCCCTCTCCGCGAGCAGTACTTC CASSREGPLREQYF
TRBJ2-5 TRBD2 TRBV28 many TGTGCCAGCAGTTCCGGACTAGCGGGTAACCAAGAGACCCAGTACTTC CASSSGLAGNQETQYF
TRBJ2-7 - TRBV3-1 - TGTGCCAGCAGCCAGTATAGGACAGTCGGCTACGAGCAGTACTTC CASSQYRTVGYEQYF
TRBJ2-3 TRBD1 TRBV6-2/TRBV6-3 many TGTGCCAGCAGATACGACCGGACAGGGGGGCCAGATACGCAGTATTTT CASRYDRTGGPDTQYF
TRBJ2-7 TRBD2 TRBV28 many TGTGCCAGCAGTTTAGACCTAGCGGGAGCCTACAAGCAGTACTTC CASSLDLAGAYKQYF
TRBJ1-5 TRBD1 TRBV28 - TGTGCCAGCAGCCTGAGCCAGGGACAGGCCCTCAATCAGCCCCAGCATTTT CASSLSQGQALNQPQHF
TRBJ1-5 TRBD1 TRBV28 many TGTGCCAGCAGCCCACCGGGGACAGTCGCTTTCAATCAGCCCCAGCATTTT CASSPPGTVAFNQPQHF
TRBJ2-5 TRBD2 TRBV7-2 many TGTGCCAGCAGTTACGCAGCGGGAGCAGTCGCAAAGACCCAGTACTTC CASSYAAGAVAKTQYF
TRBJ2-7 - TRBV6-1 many TGTGCCAGCAGTTCACCGCTTCAGGGGCTCTACTACGAGCAGTACTTC CASSSPLQGLYYEQYF
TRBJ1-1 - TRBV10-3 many TGTGCCATCAGCCCCGGGACGGCTACTCCGAACACTGAAGCTTTCTTT CAISPGTATPNTEAFF
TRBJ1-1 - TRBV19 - TGTGCCAGTAGCAGAAACCTGGAGAACACTGAAGCTTTCTTT CASSRNLENTEAFF
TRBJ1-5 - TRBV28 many TGTGCCAGCAGTTTACCCCAGGGCCACTTACGGCATCAGCCCCAGCATTTT CASSLPQGHLRHQPQHF
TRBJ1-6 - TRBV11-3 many TGTGCCAGCAGCGCAACGAGGGATTCACCCCTCCACTTT CASSATRDSPLHF
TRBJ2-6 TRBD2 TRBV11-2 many TGTGCCAGCAGCCACGGGACTAGCGGGACCTGGGGGGCCAACGTCCTGACTTTC CASSHGTSGTWGANVLTF